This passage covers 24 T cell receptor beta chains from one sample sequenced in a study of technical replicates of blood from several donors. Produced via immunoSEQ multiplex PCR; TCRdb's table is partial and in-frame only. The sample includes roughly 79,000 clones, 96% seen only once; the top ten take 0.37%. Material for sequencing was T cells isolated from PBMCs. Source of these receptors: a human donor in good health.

DNA of the CDR3: TGTGCCAGCTCGGGGGGTTTCTCCTACGAGCAGTACTTC. This translates into CASSGGFSYEQYF. The rearrangement joins TRBV6-5 to TRBJ2-7, with TRBD2 identical over 7 bases. The CDR3 covers 13 residues. Germline CDR1 reads MNHEY; CDR2 reads SVGAGI. J lost 0 bases, V lost 8 bases, and 4 bases had no gene match.

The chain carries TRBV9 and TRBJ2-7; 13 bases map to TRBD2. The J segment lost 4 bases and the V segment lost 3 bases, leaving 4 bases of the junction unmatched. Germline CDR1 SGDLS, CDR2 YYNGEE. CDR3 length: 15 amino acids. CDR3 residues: CASSDRTSGGYEQYF. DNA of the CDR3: TGTGCCAGCAGCGATAGGACTAGCGGGGGTTACGAGCAGTACTTC.

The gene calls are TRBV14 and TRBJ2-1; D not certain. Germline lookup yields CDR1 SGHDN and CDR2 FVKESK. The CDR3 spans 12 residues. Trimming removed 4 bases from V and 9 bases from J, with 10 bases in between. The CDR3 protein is CASSPLGSEQFF. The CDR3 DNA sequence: TGTGCCAGCAGCCCGCTGGGCTCTGAGCAGTTCTTC.

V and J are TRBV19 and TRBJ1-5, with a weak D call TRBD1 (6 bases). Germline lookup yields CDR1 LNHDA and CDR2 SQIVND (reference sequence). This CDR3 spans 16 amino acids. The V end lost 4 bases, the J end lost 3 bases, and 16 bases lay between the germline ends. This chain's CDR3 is CASSKIYRDLNQPQHF. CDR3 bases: TGTGCCAGTAGTAAAATTTACAGGGACCTCAATCAGCCCCAGCATTTT.

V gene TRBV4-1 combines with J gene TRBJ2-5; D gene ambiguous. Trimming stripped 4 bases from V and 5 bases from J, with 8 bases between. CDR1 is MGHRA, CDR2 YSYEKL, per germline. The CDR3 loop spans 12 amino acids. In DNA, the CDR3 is TGCGCCAGCAGCCCCTTTCCGGAGACCCAGTACTTC. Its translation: CASSPFPETQYF.

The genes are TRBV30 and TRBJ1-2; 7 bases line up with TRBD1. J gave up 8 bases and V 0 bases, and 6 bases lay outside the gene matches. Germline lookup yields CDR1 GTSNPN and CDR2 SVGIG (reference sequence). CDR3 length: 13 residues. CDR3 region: CAWSVKGAGGYTF. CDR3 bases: TGTGCCTGGAGTGTAAAGGGGGCGGGGGGCTACACCTTC.

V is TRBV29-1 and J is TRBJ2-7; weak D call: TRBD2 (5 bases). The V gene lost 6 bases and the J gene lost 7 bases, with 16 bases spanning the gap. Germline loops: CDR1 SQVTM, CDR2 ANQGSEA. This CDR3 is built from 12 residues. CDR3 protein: CSVRVAGWEQYF. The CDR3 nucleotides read TGCAGCGTGAGGGTTGCCGGATGGGAGCAGTACTTC.

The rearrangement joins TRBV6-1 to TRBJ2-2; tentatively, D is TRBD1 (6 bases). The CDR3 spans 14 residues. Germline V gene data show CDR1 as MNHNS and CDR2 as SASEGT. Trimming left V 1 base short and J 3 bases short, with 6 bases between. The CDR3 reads CASSEGTDTGELFF. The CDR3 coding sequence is TGTGCCAGCAGTGAAGGGACAGACACCGGGGAGCTGTTTTTT.

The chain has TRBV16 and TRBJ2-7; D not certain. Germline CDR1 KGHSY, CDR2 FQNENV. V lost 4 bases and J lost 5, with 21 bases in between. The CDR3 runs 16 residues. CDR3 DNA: TGTGCCAGCAGCCGGCAAGTTAGCCCTCTACTGGACGAGCAGTACTTC. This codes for CASSRQVSPLLDEQYF.

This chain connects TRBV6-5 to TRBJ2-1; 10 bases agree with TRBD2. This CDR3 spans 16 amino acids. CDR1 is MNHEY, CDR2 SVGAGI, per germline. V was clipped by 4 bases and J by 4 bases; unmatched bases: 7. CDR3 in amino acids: CASSLTTSGLYNEQFF. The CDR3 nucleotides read TGTGCCAGCAGTTTGACGACTAGCGGGTTATACAATGAGCAGTTCTTC.

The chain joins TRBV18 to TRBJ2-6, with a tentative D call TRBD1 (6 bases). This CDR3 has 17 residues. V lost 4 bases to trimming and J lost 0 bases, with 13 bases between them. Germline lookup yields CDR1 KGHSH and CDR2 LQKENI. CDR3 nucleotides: TGTGCCAGCTCACTTATCGTGGGGGCCTCTGGGGCCAACGTCCTGACTTTC. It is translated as CASSLIVGASGANVLTF.

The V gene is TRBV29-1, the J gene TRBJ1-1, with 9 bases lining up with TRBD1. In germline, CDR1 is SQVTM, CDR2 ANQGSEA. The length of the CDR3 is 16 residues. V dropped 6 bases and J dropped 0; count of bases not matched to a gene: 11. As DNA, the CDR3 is TGCAGCGTGCACACCGGGACAGGGTCCATGAACACTGAAGCTTTCTTT. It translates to CSVHTGTGSMNTEAFF.

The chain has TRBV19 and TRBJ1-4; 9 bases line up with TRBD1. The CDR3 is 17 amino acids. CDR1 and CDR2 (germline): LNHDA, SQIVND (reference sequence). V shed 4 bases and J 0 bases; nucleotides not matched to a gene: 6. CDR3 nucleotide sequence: TGTGCCAGTAGTACGGGACAGGGCCCAGCAACTAATGAAAAACTGTTTTTT. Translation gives CASSTGQGPATNEKLFF.

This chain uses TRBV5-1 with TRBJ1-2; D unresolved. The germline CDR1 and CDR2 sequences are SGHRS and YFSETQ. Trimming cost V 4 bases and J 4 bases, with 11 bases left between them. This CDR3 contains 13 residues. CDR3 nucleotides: TGCGCCAGCAGCCACTGGGAGGGCTATGGCTACACCTTC. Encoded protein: CASSHWEGYGYTF.

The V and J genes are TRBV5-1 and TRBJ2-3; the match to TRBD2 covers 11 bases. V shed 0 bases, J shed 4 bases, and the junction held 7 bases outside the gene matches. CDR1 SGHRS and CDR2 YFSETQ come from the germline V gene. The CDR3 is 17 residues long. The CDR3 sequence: CASSLAKMTSGADTQYF. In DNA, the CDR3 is TGCGCCAGCAGCTTGGCCAAGATGACTAGCGGGGCAGATACGCAGTATTTT. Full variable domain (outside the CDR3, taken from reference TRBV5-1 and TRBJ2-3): KAGVTQTPRYLIKTRGQQVTLSCSPISGHRSVSWYQQTPGQGLQFLFEYFSETQRNKGNFPGRFSGRQFSNSRSEMNVSTLELGDSALYLCASSLAKMTSGADTQYFGPGTRLTVL.

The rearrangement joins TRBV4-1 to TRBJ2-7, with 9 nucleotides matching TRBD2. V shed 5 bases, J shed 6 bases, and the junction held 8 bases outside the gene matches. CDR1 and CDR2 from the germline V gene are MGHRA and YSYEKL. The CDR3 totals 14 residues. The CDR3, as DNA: TGCGCCAGCAGCGAAGGGCGGGAGGGCGGCGAGCAGTACTTC. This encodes CASSEGREGGEQYF.

CDR3 sequence reads: CASSLRDLSAKNIQYF. CDR3 in DNA: TGTGCCAGCAGCCTCCGGGACTTATCTGCCAAAAACATTCAGTACTTC. The genes are TRBV11-2 and TRBJ2-4; maybe TRBD2 (6 bases). Germline V gene data show CDR1 as SGHAT and CDR2 as FQNNGV. There are 16 residues in the CDR3. Trimming stripped 5 bases from V and 1 base from J, with 15 bases between.

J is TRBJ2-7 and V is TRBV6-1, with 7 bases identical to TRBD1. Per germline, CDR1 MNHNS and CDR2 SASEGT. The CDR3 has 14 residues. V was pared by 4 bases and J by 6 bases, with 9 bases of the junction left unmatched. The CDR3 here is CASSVWTGNSEQYF. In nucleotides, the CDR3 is TGTGCCAGCAGTGTTTGGACAGGTAATAGCGAGCAGTACTTC.

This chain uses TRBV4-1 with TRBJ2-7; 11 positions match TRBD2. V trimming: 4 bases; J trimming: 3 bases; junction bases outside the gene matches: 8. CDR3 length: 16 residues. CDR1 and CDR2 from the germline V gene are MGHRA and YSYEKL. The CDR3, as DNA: TGCGCCAGCAGCCGAATAGCCGGGACTAGCGGCTACGAGCAGTACTTC. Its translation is CASSRIAGTSGYEQYF.

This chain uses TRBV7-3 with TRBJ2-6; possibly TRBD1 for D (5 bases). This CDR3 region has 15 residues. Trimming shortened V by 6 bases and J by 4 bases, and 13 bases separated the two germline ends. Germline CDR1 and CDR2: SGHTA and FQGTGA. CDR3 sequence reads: CASSYQGTGANVLTF. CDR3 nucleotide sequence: TGTGCCAGCAGTTACCAGGGAACCGGGGCCAACGTCCTGACTTTC.

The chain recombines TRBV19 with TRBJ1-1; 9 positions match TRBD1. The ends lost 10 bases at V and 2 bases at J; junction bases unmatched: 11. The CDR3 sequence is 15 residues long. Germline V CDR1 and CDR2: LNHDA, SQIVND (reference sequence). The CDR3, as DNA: TGTGCCACACTCCGGGACAGGGAGAGAAACACTGAAGCTTTCTTT. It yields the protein CATLRDRERNTEAFF.

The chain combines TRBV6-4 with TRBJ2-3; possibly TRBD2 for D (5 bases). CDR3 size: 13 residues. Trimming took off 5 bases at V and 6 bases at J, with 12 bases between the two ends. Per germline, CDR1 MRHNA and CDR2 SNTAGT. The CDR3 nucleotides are TGTGCCAGCAGTTACTTGACGGGGGATACGCAGTATTTT. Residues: CASSYLTGDTQYF.

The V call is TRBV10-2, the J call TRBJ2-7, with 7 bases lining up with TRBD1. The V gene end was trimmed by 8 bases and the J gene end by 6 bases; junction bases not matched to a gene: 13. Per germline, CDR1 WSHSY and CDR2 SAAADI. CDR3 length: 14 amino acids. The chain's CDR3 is CASGSRDRGLEQYF. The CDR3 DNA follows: TGCGCCAGCGGATCCCGGGACAGAGGCCTCGAGCAGTACTTC.

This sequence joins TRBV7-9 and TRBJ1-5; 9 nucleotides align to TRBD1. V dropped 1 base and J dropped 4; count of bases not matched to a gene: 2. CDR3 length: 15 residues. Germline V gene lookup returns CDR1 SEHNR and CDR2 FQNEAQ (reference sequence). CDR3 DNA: TGTGCCAGCAGCTTAGGGGGACAGGGTAATCAGCCCCAGCATTTT. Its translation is CASSLGGQGNQPQHF.